This is a list of T cell receptor beta chains from one sample in a study of OX40 agonist ivuxolimab in advanced cancers. The assay was immunoSEQ multiplex PCR, and TCRdb's table has in-frame clones only and misses some. The sample has tens of thousands of clones, 87% seen once. Sample: CD4+ or CD8+ T cells sorted from blood, taken in a trial of the OX40 agonist ivuxolimab. These receptor sequences come from an adult with an advanced solid tumor such as melanoma, head and neck, liver or kidney cancer. Each CDR3 is given with its conserved first and last residue. D genes are given only for firm matches. The listing skips clone size in some rows; elsewhere it reads once, few, many or a size class.

- | - | TRBJ2-5 | TRBV21-1 | TGTGCCAGCCCGGGGGTCCTGAACCAAGAGACCCAGTACTTC | CASPGVLNQETQYF
- | - | TRBJ2-7 | TRBV6-5 | TGTGCCAGCAGTTCCCGGGCCCAGACCTACGAGCAGTACTTC | CASSSRAQTYEQYF
- | TRBD1 | TRBJ2-3 | TRBV14 | TGTGCCAGCAGCCAATCCGGGACAGGGGACGATACGCAGTATTTT | CASSQSGTGDDTQYF
- | - | TRBJ2-7 | TRBV6-5 | TGTGCCAGCAGTTACCCGGGACGGTCAACCTACGAGCAGTACTTC | CASSYPGRSTYEQYF
- | - | TRBJ1-6 | TRBV18 | TGTGCCAGCTCACCGTTTTCTTCGGACAGAAGAAATTCACCCCTCCACTTT | CASSPFSSDRRNSPLHF
once | - | TRBJ2-5 | TRBV28 | TGTGCCAGCAGTTTCGGACAAGGGCCCCCGGAGACCCAGTACTTC | CASSFGQGPPETQYF
- | TRBD1 | TRBJ1-1 | TRBV28 | TGTGCCAGCACCCAGGACAGGGAAGCTTTCTTT | CASTQDREAFF
- | TRBD2 | TRBJ2-1 | TRBV5-3 | TGTGCCAGAAGCCAATTGACTAGCGGGAGTTCCCCTGGCAATGAGCAGTTCTTC | CARSQLTSGSSPGNEQFF
- | TRBD2 | TRBJ2-3 | TRBV7-3 | TGTGCCAGCAGCCCCGGACTAGCGGGGAGCAGGGGAGATACGCAGTATTTT | CASSPGLAGSRGDTQYF
- | - | TRBJ2-7 | TRBV2 | TGTGCCAGCAGTGACGCTGAGACATATACGTCCGAGCAGTACTTC | CASSDAETYTSEQYF
- | - | TRBJ1-4 | TRBV5-1 | TGCGCCAGCAGCTGGGGGATTAATGAAAAACTGTTTTTT | CASSWGINEKLFF
- | TRBD1 | TRBJ1-2 | TRBV23-1 | TGCGCCAGCAGTCTCCGACTAGGGGGCGGTAACTATGGCTACACCTTC | CASSLRLGGGNYGYTF
- | TRBD1 | TRBJ1-3 | TRBV6-1 | TGTGCCAGCAGACCTGCAGGCGGCAGGGGGGACACCATATATTTT | CASRPAGGRGDTIYF
once | - | TRBJ2-7 | TRBV7-8 | TGTGCCAGCAGCTCCTTAGAGTACCCACAGGGTTGGTCCTACGAGCAGTACTTC | CASSSLEYPQGWSYEQYF
- | TRBD1 | TRBJ1-2 | TRBV11-2 | TGTGCCAGCAGCTTAGGGGGACAGGGGTCCTATGGCTACACCTTC | CASSLGGQGSYGYTF
- | - | TRBJ2-3 | TRBV7-9 | TGTGCCAGCAGCTCAGAAGGACGGACAGATACGCAGTATTTT | CASSSEGRTDTQYF
- | TRBD1 | TRBJ1-4 | TRBV6-5 | TGTGCCAGCAGCTATCAAGGACAGGGTGAAAAACTGTTTTTT | CASSYQGQGEKLFF
- | - | TRBJ2-2 | TRBV7-9 | TGTGCCAGCAGCCCCTGGACCGGGGAGCTGTTTTTT | CASSPWTGELFF
- | TRBD2 | TRBJ2-3 | TRBV6-4 | TGTGCCAGCAGTCTAGCGGGGGGGAGCACAGATACGCAGTATTTT | CASSLAGGSTDTQYF
once | TRBD1 | TRBJ1-1 | TRBV6-1 | TGTGCCAGCAGGTACAGGGGATGGGACACTGAAGCTTTCTTT | CASRYRGWDTEAFF
- | - | TRBJ1-3 | TRBV11-3 | TGTGCCAGCAGCTTAGTAAGGAAAACAGTACAATCTGGAAACACCATATATTTT | CASSLVRKTVQSGNTIYF
- | TRBD2 | TRBJ2-3 | TRBV7-2 | TGTGCCAGCAGCGTGGGACTAGCGGGAGGAACAGATACGCAGTATTTT | CASSVGLAGGTDTQYF
- | - | TRBJ2-6 | TRBV19 | TGTGCCAGTAGCCCGAAAGTCCGCTCTGGGGCCAACGTCCTGACTTTC | CASSPKVRSGANVLTF
- | TRBD1 | TRBJ2-1 | TRBV18 | TGTGCCAGCTCACCCACAGGGGGGCTTTACAATGAGCAGTTCTTC | CASSPTGGLYNEQFF
once | TRBD1 | TRBJ2-6 | TRBV5-1 | TGCGCCAGCAGCTTGGGGACAGGCGTCTCTGGGGCCAACGTCCTGACTTTC | CASSLGTGVSGANVLTF
- | - | TRBJ1-1 | TRBV19 | TGTGCCAGTAGTATAGGAGGCAGCCCCACTGAAGCTTTCTTT | CASSIGGSPTEAFF
once | - | TRBJ2-3 | TRBV5-4 | TGTGCCAGCAGCTTGATCTCAACGGGTTCGCAGTATTTT | CASSLISTGSQYF
- | - | TRBJ2-7 | TRBV2 | TGTGCCAGCAGTGAAATCGGGGGACGCATCGAGCAGTACTTC | CASSEIGGRIEQYF
- | TRBD1 | TRBJ2-2 | TRBV11-1 | TGTGCCAGCACATGGACAGGCCTGAGCTCCGGGGAGCTGTTTTTT | CASTWTGLSSGELFF
- | - | TRBJ2-3 | TRBV19 | TGTGCCAGTAGTATAGATGGGTCAGGGGAGGATACGCAGTATTTT | CASSIDGSGEDTQYF
- | - | TRBJ1-6 | TRBV5-1 | TGCGCCAGCAGCTTCCAGGGAGGAAATTCACCCCTCCACTTT | CASSFQGGNSPLHF
- | TRBD1 | TRBJ1-1 | TRBV7-2 | TGTGCCAGCAGCAGATCGACAGGGTGGACTGAAGCTTTCTTT | CASSRSTGWTEAFF
- | - | TRBJ2-5 | TRBV7-9 | TGTGCCAGCAGCTTAGCGCGGGGTACTCAAGAGACCCAGTACTTC | CASSLARGTQETQYF
few | TRBD1 | TRBJ2-5 | TRBV19 | TGTGCCAGTAGCCCGGGACAGGTCCAAGAGACCCAGTACTTC | CASSPGQVQETQYF
- | - | TRBJ1-1 | TRBV6-5 | TGTGCCAGCAGTACAGAGACCCAAGCAGAAGCTTTCTTT | CASSTETQAEAFF
once | - | TRBJ1-4 | TRBV7-2 | TGTGCCAGCAGCTTAGGGGGGAATAATGAAAAACTGTTTTTT | CASSLGGNNEKLFF
- | TRBD1 | TRBJ2-3 | TRBV6-5 | TGTGCCAGCAGTCGCACAGGGGAGATAACAGATACGCAGTATTTT | CASSRTGEITDTQYF